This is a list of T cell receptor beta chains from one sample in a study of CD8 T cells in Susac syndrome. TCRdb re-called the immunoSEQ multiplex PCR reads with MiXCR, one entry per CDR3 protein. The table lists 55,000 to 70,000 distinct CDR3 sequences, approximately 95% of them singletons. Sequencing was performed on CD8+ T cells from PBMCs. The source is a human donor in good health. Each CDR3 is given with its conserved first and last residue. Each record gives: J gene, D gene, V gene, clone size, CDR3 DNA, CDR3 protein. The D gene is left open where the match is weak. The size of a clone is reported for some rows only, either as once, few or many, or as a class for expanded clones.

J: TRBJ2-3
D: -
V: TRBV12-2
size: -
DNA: TGTGCAAGTCGCTCCAGCTCGGGGAGAGATACGCAGTATTTT
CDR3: CASRSSSGRDTQYF

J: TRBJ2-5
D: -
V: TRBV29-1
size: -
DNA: TGCAGCGTTGAAGGAGTTGGGTGGGGAGAGCAGACCCAGTACTTC
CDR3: CSVEGVGWGEQTQYF

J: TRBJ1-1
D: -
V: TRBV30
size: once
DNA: TGTGCCTGGAGTGTGTTGAACACTGAAGCTTTCTTT
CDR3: CAWSVLNTEAFF

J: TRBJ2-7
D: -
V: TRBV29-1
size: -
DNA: TGCAGCGCCGGACTGAGCTCCTACGAGCAGTACTTC
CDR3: CSAGLSSYEQYF

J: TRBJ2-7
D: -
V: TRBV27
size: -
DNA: TGTGCCAGCAGTTCAACGGGGGCAGGGGGCTCCTACGAGCAGTACTTC
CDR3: CASSSTGAGGSYEQYF

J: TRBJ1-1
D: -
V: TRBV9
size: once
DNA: TGTGCCAGCAGCCAACATGGGGGAAGAGACACTGAAGCTTTCTTT
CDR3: CASSQHGGRDTEAFF

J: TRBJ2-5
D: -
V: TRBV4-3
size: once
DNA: TGCGCCAGCAGCCAGGACCGGGTACAGGGCCCCCAGGGGACCCAGTACTTC
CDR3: CASSQDRVQGPQGTQYF

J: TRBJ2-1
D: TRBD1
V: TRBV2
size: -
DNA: TGTGCCAGAGAAACAGGGGCGGGCTACAATGAGCAGTTCTTC
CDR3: CARETGAGYNEQFF

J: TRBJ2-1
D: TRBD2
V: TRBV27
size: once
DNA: TGTGCCAGCAGTCTGGGACTAGCGGGTCCCTTCAGGGAGCAGTTCTTC
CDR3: CASSLGLAGPFREQFF

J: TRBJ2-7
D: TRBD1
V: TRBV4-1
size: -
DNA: TGCGCCAGCAGCCAGGGACAGGGCCCGATTTACGAGCAGTACTTC
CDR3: CASSQGQGPIYEQYF

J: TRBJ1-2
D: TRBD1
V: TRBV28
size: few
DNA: TGTGCCAGCAGTGACAGGGGGTCTCCTTATGGCTACACCTTC
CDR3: CASSDRGSPYGYTF

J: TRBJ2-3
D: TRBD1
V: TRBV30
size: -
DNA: TGTGCCTGGAGTGCCGCGACAGGGTTGGGCACAGATACGCAGTATTTT
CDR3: CAWSAATGLGTDTQYF

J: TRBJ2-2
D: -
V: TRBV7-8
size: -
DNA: TGTGCCAGCAGCTTAGATCCGGGATCCAGCACCGGGGAGCTGTTTTTT
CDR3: CASSLDPGSSTGELFF

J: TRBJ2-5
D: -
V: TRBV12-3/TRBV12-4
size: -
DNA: TGTGCCAGCAGTCCCCCCGCGGAGGGAAAAGAGACCCAGTACTTC
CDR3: CASSPPAEGKETQYF

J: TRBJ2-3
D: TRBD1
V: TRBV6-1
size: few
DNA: TGTGCCAGCAGTTTTCAGGGGGTAGATACGCAGTATTTT
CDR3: CASSFQGVDTQYF

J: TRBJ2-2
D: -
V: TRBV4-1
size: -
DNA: TGCGCCAGCAGCCAGACCCAGGGGGGGGACACCGGGGAGCTGTTTTTT
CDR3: CASSQTQGGDTGELFF

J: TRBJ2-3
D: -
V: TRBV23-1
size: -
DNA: TGCGCCAGCAGTCAATCGGGCAAGGAGGGCACAGATACGCAGTATTTT
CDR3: CASSQSGKEGTDTQYF

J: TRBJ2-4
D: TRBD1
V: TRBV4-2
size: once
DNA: TGTGCCAGCCGGAAGGGGGCCGACATTCAGTACTTC
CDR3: CASRKGADIQYF

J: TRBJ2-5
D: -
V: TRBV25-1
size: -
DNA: TGTGCCAGCAGTGAATATCGCCAGGGCGGAGAGACCCAGTACTTC
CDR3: CASSEYRQGGETQYF

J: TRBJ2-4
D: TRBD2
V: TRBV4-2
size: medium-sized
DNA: TGTGCCAGCAGCCAAGATTCCGGGAGCGGGGTTCAGTACTTC
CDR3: CASSQDSGSGVQYF

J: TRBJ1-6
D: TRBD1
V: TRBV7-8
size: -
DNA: TGTGCCAGCAGGAAGACAGGGGGCAGGTCACCCCTCCACTTT
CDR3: CASRKTGGRSPLHF

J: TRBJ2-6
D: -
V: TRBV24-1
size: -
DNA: TGTGCCACCAGTGAGCGAGCGTCTTTGTCTGGGGCCAACGTCCTGACTTTC
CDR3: CATSERASLSGANVLTF

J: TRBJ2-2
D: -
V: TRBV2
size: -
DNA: TGTGCCAGCAGTGAACCGGCCAGGGCAACGAACACCGGGGAGCTGTTTTTT
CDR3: CASSEPARATNTGELFF

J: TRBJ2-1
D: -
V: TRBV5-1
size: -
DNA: TGCGCCAGCAGCCCCGAACAGGGAACACGGAATGAGCAGTTCTTC
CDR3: CASSPEQGTRNEQFF

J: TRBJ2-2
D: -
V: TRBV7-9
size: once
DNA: TGTGCCAGCAGCTCTTATGGGGAGCTGTTTTTT
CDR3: CASSSYGELFF

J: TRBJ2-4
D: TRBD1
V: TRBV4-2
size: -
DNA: TGTGCCAGCAGCCAAGAACGGCAGGGGGCCCCCCAAAACATTCAGTACTTC
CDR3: CASSQERQGAPQNIQYF

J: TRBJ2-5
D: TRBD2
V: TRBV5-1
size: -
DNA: TGCGCCAGCAGCTCGACTAGCGGGGTCCAAGAGACCCAGTACTTC
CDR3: CASSSTSGVQETQYF

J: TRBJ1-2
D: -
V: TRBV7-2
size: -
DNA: TGTGCCAGCAGCTTATTTCCTCGTCGTGGCTACACCTTC
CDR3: CASSLFPRRGYTF

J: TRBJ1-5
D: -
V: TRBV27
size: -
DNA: TGTGCCAGCAGAAGGGCAGGGACCAGCAATCAGCCCCAGCATTTT
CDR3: CASRRAGTSNQPQHF

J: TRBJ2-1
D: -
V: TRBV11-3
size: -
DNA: TGTGCCAGCAGCGTTGGGCCCAGCTCCTACAATGAGCAGTTCTTC
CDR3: CASSVGPSSYNEQFF

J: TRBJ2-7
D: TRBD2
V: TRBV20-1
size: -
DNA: TGCAGTGCTAGAGACTACGGGGGGGCCATTCCCTACGAGCAGTACTTC
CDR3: CSARDYGGAIPYEQYF

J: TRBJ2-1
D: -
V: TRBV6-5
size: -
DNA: TGTGCCAGCAGTTACTCGGACTCAGGGTACAATGAGCAGTTCTTC
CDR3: CASSYSDSGYNEQFF

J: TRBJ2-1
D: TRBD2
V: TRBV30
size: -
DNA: TGTGCCTGGACCCTTGGTAGCGGGGGGTTTTCGGGGTTCTTC
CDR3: CAWTLGSGGFSGFF

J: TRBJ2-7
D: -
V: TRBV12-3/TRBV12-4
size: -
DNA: TGTGCCAGCAGGAAGGGAAACCTCTACGAGCAGTACTTC
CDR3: CASRKGNLYEQYF

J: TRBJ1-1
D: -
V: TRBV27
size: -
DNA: TGTGCCAGCAGTCTCCAGATGGACACTGAAGCTTTCTTT
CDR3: CASSLQMDTEAFF

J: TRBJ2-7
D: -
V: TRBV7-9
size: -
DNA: TGTGCCAGCGGAGAAGACTACGAGCAGTACTTC
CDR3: CASGEDYEQYF

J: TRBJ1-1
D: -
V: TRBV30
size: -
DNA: TGTGCCTGGAGTGGAGGACGGTTAAACACTGAAGCTTTCTTT
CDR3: CAWSGGRLNTEAFF

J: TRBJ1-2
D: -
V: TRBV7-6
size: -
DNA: TGTGCCAGCAGCGGCGACGGTTATGGCTACACCTTC
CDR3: CASSGDGYGYTF

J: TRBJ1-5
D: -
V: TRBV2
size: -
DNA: TGTGCCACCTTACAAATCGCAGGCCCCAATCAGCCCCAGCATTTT
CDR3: CATLQIAGPNQPQHF

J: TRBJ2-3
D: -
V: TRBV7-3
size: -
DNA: TGTGCCAGCAGCTCCGGGACCGACGACCTCACAGATACGCAGTATTTT
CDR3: CASSSGTDDLTDTQYF

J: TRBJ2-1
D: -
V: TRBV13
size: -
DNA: TGTGCCAGCAGCCCCCTAGTGGCCTCCTACAATGAGCAGTTCTTC
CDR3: CASSPLVASYNEQFF

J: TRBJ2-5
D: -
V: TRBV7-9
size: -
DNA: TGTGCCAGCAGCCCTTCGGGGCTCCAAGAGACCCAGTACTTC
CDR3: CASSPSGLQETQYF

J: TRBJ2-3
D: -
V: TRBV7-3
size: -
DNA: TGTGCCAGCAGCTTTGAAAGGGCTCCAGATACGCAGTATTTT
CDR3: CASSFERAPDTQYF

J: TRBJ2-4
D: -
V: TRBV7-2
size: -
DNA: TGTGCCAGCACCCCGTCGGGGTTAGCTGGGTCCAAAAACATTCAGTACTTC
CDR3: CASTPSGLAGSKNIQYF

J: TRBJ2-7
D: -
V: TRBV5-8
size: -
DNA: TGTGCCAGCAGCTTGACCACGGGTCTTTACGAGCAGTACTTC
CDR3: CASSLTTGLYEQYF

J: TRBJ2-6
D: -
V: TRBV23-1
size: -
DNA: TGCGCCAGCAGTCGGCGGCCTAGCGGGGCCAACGTCCTGACTTTC
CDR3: CASSRRPSGANVLTF

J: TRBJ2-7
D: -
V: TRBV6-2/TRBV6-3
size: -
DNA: TGTGCCAGCAGTGATTATAGGACGGGGTACTACGAGCAGTACTTC
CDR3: CASSDYRTGYYEQYF

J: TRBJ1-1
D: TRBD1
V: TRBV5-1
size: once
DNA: TGCGCCAGGGAGTTGGATGGCAGGGGGCCCGGCACTGAAGCTTTCTTT
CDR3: CARELDGRGPGTEAFF

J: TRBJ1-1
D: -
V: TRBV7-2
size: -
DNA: TGTGCCAGCAGCTTAGTGGCCACTGAAGCTTTCTTT
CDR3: CASSLVATEAFF

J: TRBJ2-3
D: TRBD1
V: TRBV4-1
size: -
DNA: TGCGCCAGCAGCGGAGTTCGGACAGGCGTCTCAGATACGCAGTATTTT
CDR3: CASSGVRTGVSDTQYF